One and the same sample provided the 8 T cell receptor beta chains below, sequenced in a study of PD-1 blockade in classical Hodgkin lymphoma. The assay was immunoSEQ multiplex PCR, and TCRdb's table has in-frame clones only and misses some. The sample carries tens of thousands of clones, about nine tenths recorded once. Stated time point: newly diagnosed, previously untreated cHL patient sample. The sequenced material came from peripheral blood mononuclear cells (PBMCs). All receptors come from a human donor with classical Hodgkin lymphoma.

The genes are TRBV6-5 and TRBJ1-4; D is unclear. The germline V gene has CDR1 MNHEY and CDR2 SVGAGI. CDR3 length: 16 residues. Trimming removed 0 bases from V and 7 bases from J, with 15 bases in between. The CDR3 spells CASSYSRPSLSEKLFF. The CDR3 DNA reads TGTGCCAGCAGTTACTCGCGGCCCAGTCTGTCTGAAAAACTGTTTTTT.

The rearrangement joins TRBV6-5 to TRBJ2-4; the match to TRBD1 covers 10 bases. With 2 bases clipped from V and 6 bases from J, the junction kept 4 bases outside the gene matches. The CDR3 covers 15 residues. Germline lookup yields CDR1 MNHEY and CDR2 SVGAGI. The CDR3 DNA is TGTGCCAGCAGTTACCAGACAGGGGGCCTAAACATTCAGTACTTC. As protein: CASSYQTGGLNIQYF.

The chain joins TRBV7-8 to TRBJ1-2; tentative D call: TRBD1 (5 bases). V shed 5 bases and J shed 0 bases, with 19 bases lying between them. Germline lookup yields CDR1 SGHVS and CDR2 FQNEAQ. The CDR3 runs to 17 residues. The CDR3 here is CASSPSSPGYTNYGYTF. In DNA form, the CDR3 reads TGTGCCAGCAGCCCAAGCAGTCCAGGGTACACTAACTATGGCTACACCTTC.

This chain links TRBV18 with TRBJ1-2; TRBD1 matches 8 bases. Germline V gene lookup returns CDR1 KGHSH and CDR2 LQKENI. The CDR3 runs to 17 residues. The ends lost 1 base at V and 4 bases at J; junction bases unmatched: 11. This CDR3 is CASSPQGGQASSYGYTF. CDR3 DNA sequence: TGTGCCAGCTCACCACAAGGGGGACAGGCTAGTAGCTATGGCTACACCTTC.

The chain is built from TRBV5-5 and TRBJ2-2; D gene ambiguous. Per germline, CDR1 SGHKS and CDR2 YYEKEE (reference sequence). The CDR3 extends over 13 amino acids. Trimming cost V 0 bases and J 4 bases, with 4 bases left between them. The CDR3 sequence is CASSLDSTGELFF. The CDR3 bases are TGTGCCAGCAGCTTGGATTCCACCGGGGAGCTGTTTTTT.

This clone was observed a single time. The chain has TRBV2 and TRBJ2-7; no definite D call. The germline V gene has CDR1 SNHLY and CDR2 FYNNEI. V was trimmed by 6 bases and J by 5 bases, leaving 14 bases between them. The CDR3 contains 13 residues. The CDR3 spells CASRLGFGNEQYF. The CDR3 DNA reads as TGTGCCAGCAGACTGGGATTTGGGAACGAGCAGTACTTC.

V usage is TRBV7-2 and J usage is TRBJ2-3, with 7 bases lining up with TRBD1. The CDR3 covers 16 residues. Germline CDR1 reads SGHTA; CDR2 reads FQGNSA. V shed 0 bases and J 1 base; nucleotides not matched to a gene: 4. CDR3 sequence reads: CASSLAYGTGTDTQYF. CDR3 DNA: TGTGCCAGCAGCTTAGCGTATGGGACAGGCACAGATACGCAGTATTTT.

This clone has just a few counts. The chain joins TRBV6-1 to TRBJ2-5; D gene uncertain. The CDR3 length is 14 residues. Trimming left V 2 bases short and J 1 base short, with 8 bases between. Per germline, CDR1 MNHNS and CDR2 SASEGT. CDR3 nucleotide sequence: TGTGCCAGCAGTGAACAGCCAACCCAAGAGACCCAGTACTTC. It encodes CASSEQPTQETQYF.